Below are 9 T cell receptor beta chains sequenced from a single sample in a study of cytomegalovirus exposure and HLA in healthy donors. Profiling relied on immunoSEQ multiplex PCR, and the TCRdb table lists in-frame clones only, not all of them. The sample yields about 280,000 clones, over 75% seen once. Material for sequencing was PBMCs. All receptors come from a woman aged 18-29 years in good health and CMV-seronegative.

This rearrangement joins TRBV27 to TRBJ1-5; D perhaps matches TRBD1 (5 bases). The CDR3 runs to 16 residues. V dropped 8 bases and J dropped 2 bases, with 19 bases sitting between them. Germline CDR1 and CDR2: MNHEY and SMNVEV (reference sequence). The CDR3 DNA follows: TGTGCCAGCTCACCTTGGCAGGGTTGGGGCAATCAGCCCCAGCATTTT. It translates to CASSPWQGWGNQPQHF.

In its sample, this clone was seen a few times. This sequence joins TRBV7-2 and TRBJ2-1; D is unclear. Between the trimmed V and J ends, which lost 9 bases and 7 bases, there was a span of 4 bases. Germline CDR1 SGHTA, CDR2 FQGNSA. The CDR3 totals 9 residues. The CDR3 coding sequence is TGTGCCAGTTATAATGAGCAGTTCTTC. Translating gives CASYNEQFF.

The chain is built from TRBV19 and TRBJ1-2; TRBD1 matches 7 bases. Trimming cost V 3 bases and J 2 bases; bases outside gene matches: 3. Per germline, CDR1 LNHDA and CDR2 SQIVND (reference sequence). This CDR3 comprises 14 residues. This CDR3 is CASSIAGQNYGYTF. CDR3 DNA sequence: TGTGCCAGTAGTATCGCGGGACAGAACTATGGCTACACCTTC.

CDR3 DNA sequence: TGTGCCAGCAGTTCCCGACAGGTCATCAACTATGGCTACACCTTC. Its protein product is CASSSRQVINYGYTF. The chain combines TRBV11-2 with TRBJ1-2; possible D gene TRBD1, 6 bases. The CDR3 sequence is 15 residues long. Germline assignment: CDR1 SGHAT and CDR2 FQNNGV. The ends were cut back, 6 bases at V and 2 bases at J, with 16 bases in the middle.

A single count supports this clone. The chain is built from TRBV6-6 and TRBJ2-1, with 8 bases identical to TRBD1. V dropped 6 bases and J dropped 1; count of bases not matched to a gene: 8. Germline V CDR1 and CDR2: MNHNY, SVGAGI (reference sequence). This CDR3 is built from 16 residues. In DNA, the CDR3 is TGTGCCAGCAGAAACAGACAGGGGACGTCCTACAATGAGCAGTTCTTC. This gives the protein CASRNRQGTSYNEQFF.

The rearrangement links TRBV6-1 to TRBJ1-3; D might be TRBD1 (6 bases). Germline V gene sequence: CDR1 MNHNS, CDR2 SASEGT. The CDR3 length is 15 residues. V was trimmed by 4 bases and J by 3 bases, leaving 13 bases between them. CDR3 DNA: TGTGCCAGCAGTGGGTACAGGGTCTTTGGAAACACCATATATTTT. It specifies CASSGYRVFGNTIYF.

The chain employs TRBV28 and TRBJ2-2, with D hard to call. The CDR3 has 15 residues. V was cut by 3 bases and J by 3 bases, with 11 bases left in between. Germline V gene lookup returns CDR1 MDHEN and CDR2 SYDVKM. The CDR3 sequence is CASSFKIGDTGELFF. In DNA, the CDR3 is TGTGCCAGCAGTTTTAAGATAGGAGACACCGGGGAGCTGTTTTTT. Variable domain in full (rest from reference TRBV28 and TRBJ2-2): DVKVTQSSRYLVKRTGEKVFLECVQDMDHENMFWYRQDPGLGLRLIYFSYDVKMKEKGDIPEGYSVSREKKERFSLILESASTNQTSMYLCASSFKIGDTGELFFGEGSRLTVL.

The genes are TRBV29-1 and TRBJ1-2; D perhaps matches TRBD1 (5 bases). Germline V lookup: CDR1 SQVTM, CDR2 ANQGSEA. CDR3 length equals 14 residues. V was shortened by 5 bases and J by 7 bases, with 20 bases between the two germline ends. The CDR3 reads CSVSPTQGSGGYTF. In DNA form, the CDR3 reads TGCAGCGTTTCCCCAACGCAGGGATCAGGTGGCTACACCTTC.

CDR3 DNA sequence: TGTGCCAGTAGTACCAGAACAGGGGGAGAGGTCTATGGCTACACCTTC. Its protein is CASSTRTGGEVYGYTF. This chain joins TRBV19 and TRBJ1-2; TRBD1 matches at 8 bases. The germline V gene encodes CDR1 LNHDA and CDR2 SQIVND (reference sequence). V gave up 4 bases and J gave up 4 bases; unmatched junction bases: 11. The CDR3 length is 16 residues.